The present T cell receptor (beta chain) was sequenced within a study of T cells expressing NK-cell markers. Study information: Eight donors were sequenced, of whom seven were HCMV-seropositive, while the remaining one was HCMV-seronegative.

Germline assignment: CDR1 DFQATT and CDR2 SNEGSKA (reference sequence). This CDR3 region has 16 residues. From the 5' RACE reads, TCRdb lists one entry per CDR3 protein and no DNA. The sample table includes roughly 180,000 distinct CDR3 sequences. The receptor was isolated from a man aged 18 to 69 in good health. The sample consisted of blood T cells: a sorted CD56 or NKG2C T cell subset, CD4+ or CD8+ T cells, or bulk PBMC T cells (not recorded which). The rearrangement uses TRBV20-1 and TRBJ2-1; TCRdb's D call of TRBD1 is untestable without DNA. CDR3 amino acids: CSASPRGGGGYNEQFF.